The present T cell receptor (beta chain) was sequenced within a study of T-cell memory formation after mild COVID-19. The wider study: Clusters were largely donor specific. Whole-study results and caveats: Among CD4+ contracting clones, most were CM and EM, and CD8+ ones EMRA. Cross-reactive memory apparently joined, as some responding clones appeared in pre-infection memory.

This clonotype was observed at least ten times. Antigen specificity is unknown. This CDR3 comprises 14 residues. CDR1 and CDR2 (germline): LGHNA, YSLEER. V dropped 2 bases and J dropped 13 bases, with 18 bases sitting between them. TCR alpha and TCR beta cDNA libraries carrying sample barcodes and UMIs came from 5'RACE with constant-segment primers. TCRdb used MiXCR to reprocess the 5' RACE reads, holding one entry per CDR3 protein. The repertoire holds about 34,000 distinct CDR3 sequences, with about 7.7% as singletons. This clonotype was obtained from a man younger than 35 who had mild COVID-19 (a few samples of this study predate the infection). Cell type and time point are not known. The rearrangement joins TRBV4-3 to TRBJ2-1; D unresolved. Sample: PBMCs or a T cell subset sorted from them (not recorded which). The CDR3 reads CASSQKVGPSDQFF. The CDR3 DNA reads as TGCGCCAGCAGCCAAAAAGTCGGGCCTAGTGACCAGTTCTTC.